Below, 8 T cell receptor beta chains from the same sample are listed, as sequenced in a study of cytomegalovirus exposure and HLA in healthy donors. Primers: 60 Vbeta forward and 13 Jbeta reverse. Sequencing was performed with immunoSEQ multiplex PCR; in TCRdb, only in-frame clones are kept and a portion is missing. The sample carries about 120,000 clones, about three quarters recorded once. The specimen was PBMCs. The source of these receptors is a man aged 60-69 years in good health and CMV-seropositive.

This clone qualifies as medium-sized. Within the sample, other DNA sequences also encode this same CDR3. The gene calls are TRBV5-6 and TRBJ1-5; possibly TRBD1 for D (6 bases). The germline gives CDR1 SGHDT, CDR2 YYEEEE. The V end lost 0 bases, the J end lost 0 bases, and 10 bases lay between the germline ends. This CDR3 is 16 amino acids long. CDR3 region: CASSLEGGYSNQPQHF. CDR3 nucleotides: TGTGCCAGCAGCTTGGAAGGGGGTTATAGCAATCAGCCCCAGCATTTT.

The chain uses TRBV5-4 and TRBJ1-1; TRBD1 aligns across 8 bases. Looked up from germline, CDR1 is SGHNT and CDR2 is YYREEE (reference sequence). There are 16 residues in the CDR3. The V gene end was trimmed by 2 bases and the J gene end by 5 bases; junction bases not matched to a gene: 11. The chain's CDR3 is CASSFYYTTGVTEAFF. DNA of the CDR3: TGTGCCAGCAGCTTTTATTACACGACAGGGGTGACTGAAGCTTTCTTT.

The rearrangement uses TRBV5-5 and TRBJ1-1; no firm D call. V was trimmed by 2 bases and J by 0 bases, leaving 14 bases between them. The CDR3 has 16 amino acids. Germline loops: CDR1 SGHKS, CDR2 YYEKEE (reference sequence). CDR3 in amino acids: CASSLTVQALNTEAFF. The CDR3 bases are TGTGCCAGCAGCTTAACGGTCCAGGCATTGAACACTGAAGCTTTCTTT.

This sequence joins TRBV5-4 and TRBJ2-7, with a tentative D call TRBD1 (5 bases). Germline values: CDR1 SGHNT, CDR2 YYREEE (reference sequence). V lost 2 bases and J 2 bases, leaving 14 bases between the germline ends. This CDR3 has 15 residues. CDR3 sequence: CASSFTGRGTYEQYF. The CDR3 DNA reads TGTGCCAGCAGCTTTACGGGTAGGGGAACCTACGAGCAGTACTTC.

This chain links TRBV29-1 with TRBJ2-3; D unclear. CDR3 size: 12 residues. The ends were cut back, 2 bases at V and 5 bases at J, with 8 bases in the middle. Germline assignment: CDR1 SQVTM and CDR2 ANQGSEA. CDR3 loop: CSVELLGDTQYF. The CDR3 coding sequence is TGCAGCGTTGAACTCCTCGGAGATACGCAGTATTTT.

This clone was detected once. This sequence joins TRBV15 and TRBJ2-1, with TRBD2 matching 11 bases. The CDR3 has 15 residues. The V segment lost 1 base and the J segment 7 bases; nucleotides outside the gene matches: 3. Germline CDR1 is LNHNV and CDR2 is YYDKDF (reference sequence). CDR3 residues: CATSRGTSGSNEQFF. CDR3 DNA: TGTGCCACCAGCAGAGGCACTAGCGGGAGTAATGAGCAGTTCTTC. Full variable domain (rest looked up from reference TRBV15 and TRBJ2-1): DAMVIQNPRYQVTQFGKPVTLSCSQTLNHNVMYWYQQKSSQAPKLLFHYYDKDFNNEADTPDNFQSRRPNTSFCFLDIRSPGLGDTAMYLCATSRGTSGSNEQFFGPGTRLTVL.

The V and J genes are TRBV10-1 and TRBJ2-1; 12 positions match TRBD2. Trimming cost V 0 bases and J 6 bases; bases outside gene matches: 3. The CDR3 loop spans 16 amino acids. Per germline, CDR1 WNHNN and CDR2 SYGVQD (reference sequence). CDR3 in DNA: TGCGCCAGCAGTGAGTCTCTAGCGGGAGGGTCCAATGAGCAGTTCTTC. Its protein product is CASSESLAGGSNEQFF.

The V and J genes are TRBV20-1 and TRBJ2-7, with D hard to call. CDR1 is DFQATT and CDR2 is SNEGSKA in the germline V gene (reference sequence). V was trimmed by 2 bases and J by 7 bases, leaving 6 bases between them. The CDR3 extends over 10 amino acids. CDR3 protein: CSARNGEQYF. The CDR3 coding sequence is TGCAGTGCTAGAAACGGGGAGCAGTACTTC.